The clone carrying this T cell receptor (beta chain) was observed at least ten times. What it binds is unknown. Relying on iRepertoire HTBI primers and Arm-PCR of CDR3 regions, the team built TCR beta libraries. In TCRdb, the multiplex PCR reads were re-called with MiXCR into one record per CDR3 protein. The data show 530,000 or so distinct CDR3 sequences, roughly 16% seen once. Time point of the sample: newly diagnosed GD, antithyroid drugs for less than 3 months. PBMCs provided the RNA from which the TCR library was made. The sample originates from a study of regulatory T cells in long-lasting Graves disease. Study in general: Less than 3 months of antithyroid drugs had been taken by newly diagnosed Graves' patients. Study-level findings and limits: Persistent Graves' patients possessed reduced TCR diversity relative to recently diagnosed ones.

The CDR3 has 13 residues. The germline gives CDR1 DFQATT, CDR2 SNEGSKA (reference sequence). J was trimmed by 4 bases and V by 5 bases; bases with no gene match: 5. The same data also contributed to another study, on T cells in Graves' hyperthyroidism and ophthalmopathy. Turning to that study: Through a model of 13 V-J features, ophthalmopathy was separated from stable hyperthyroidism. The model foresaw ophthalmopathy a median around 6.4 months prior to onset.

This specimen was peripheral blood mononuclear cells (PBMCs), taken at new diagnosis, from a patient treated with antithyroid drugs. The rearrangement uses TRBV20-1 and TRBJ2-1; TRBD2 matches at 7 bases. The sequence was collected from a man between 18 and 29 years old with Graves disease. The CDR3, as DNA: TGCAGTGCTTTGGGACTACATTACAATGAGCAGTTCTTC. This translates into CSALGLHYNEQFF.